This TCR beta chain was identified during a study of blood T cell repertoires in COVID-19. Study-level background: Acute and convalescent COVID-19 samples came from the United States, Italy and Spain. Sources were T cells, B-cell-depleted T cells, or PBMCs; the material itself was cDNA or gDNA.

This CDR3 comprises 12 residues. V trimming: 5 bases; J trimming: 16 bases; junction bases outside the gene matches: 7. Per germline, CDR1 ENHRY and CDR2 SYGVKD. In the original workflow: Counts of nucleated cells, estimated from reference gene primer amplification, were obtained. Here immunoSEQ multiplex PCR was the method, and the copy in TCRdb shows in-frame clones only, minus some. V, J and clone size were drawn from that table, and D and trimming were deduced from the DNA. The sample records some 240,000 clones, 87% being singletons. This clone was observed a handful of times. The sample consisted of peripheral blood. The rearrangement uses TRBV10-3 and TRBJ1-6, with 8 bases fitting TRBD1. This TCR was recovered from a man aged 55 to 70 who had recovered from COVID-19. CDR3 nucleotide sequence: TGTGCCATCAGTCAGACAGGGGATGCTCTCCACTTT. This gives the protein CAISQTGDALHF.